A single TCR beta chain is shown here with its context. This record belongs to a study of blood T cell repertoires in COVID-19. As for the study in general: COVID-19 samples from acute and convalescent phases originated in the United States, Italy and Spain.

Germline V lookup: CDR1 SGHTA, CDR2 FQGNSA. This CDR3 has 14 amino acids. The V end was cut by 4 bases, the J end by 4 bases, with 11 bases between. In the authors' workflow: Counts of nucleated cells, estimated from reference gene primer amplification, were obtained. The method was immunoSEQ multiplex PCR; TCRdb's version includes in-frame clones alone and lacks a portion of them. That table supplies the V and J calls and clone size; D and trimming were determined from the DNA. The table has about 270,000 clones, 83% seen once; the top ten hold 8% to 9.5%. The sample consisted of peripheral blood. The genes are TRBV7-2 and TRBJ1-5; D remains unclear. The TCR comes from a woman between 50 and 59 years old who had recovered from COVID-19. The CDR3 loop is CASSSTGFNQPQHF. The CDR3 nucleotides read TGTGCCAGCAGCTCAACGGGGTTTAATCAGCCCCAGCATTTT.